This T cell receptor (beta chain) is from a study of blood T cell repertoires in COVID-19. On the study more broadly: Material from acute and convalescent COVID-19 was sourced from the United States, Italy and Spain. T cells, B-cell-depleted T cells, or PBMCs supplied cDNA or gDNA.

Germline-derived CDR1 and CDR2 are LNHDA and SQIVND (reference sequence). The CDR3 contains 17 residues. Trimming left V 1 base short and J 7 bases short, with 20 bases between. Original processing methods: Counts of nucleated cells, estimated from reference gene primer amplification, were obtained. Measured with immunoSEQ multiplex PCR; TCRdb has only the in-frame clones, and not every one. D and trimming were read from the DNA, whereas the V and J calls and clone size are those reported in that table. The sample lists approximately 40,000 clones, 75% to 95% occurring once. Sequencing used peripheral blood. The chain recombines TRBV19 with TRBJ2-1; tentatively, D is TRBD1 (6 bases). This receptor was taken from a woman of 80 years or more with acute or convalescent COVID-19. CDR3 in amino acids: CASSIGPGGRDTNEQFF. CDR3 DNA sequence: TGTGCCAGTAGTATAGGGCCGGGTGGCAGGGACACAAATGAGCAGTTCTTC.